This TCR beta chain originates from a study of T cell responses to AZD1222 COVID-19 vaccine (dated by TCRdb to the early 2020s). Regarding the study in general: A total of about 250 trial participants underwent TCR sequencing, of whom under 220 had received two doses of AZD1222 and about 25 had received two doses of the MenACWY control vaccine. Enrollment into the trials was organized by age into subgroups of 18-55, 56-69 and 70-plus years, and those subgroups contained approximately 150, 30 and 60 TCR-sequenced participants, respectively. Results the study describes overall, beyond this receptor: The whole spike protein was spanned by vaccine-associated CD4 TCRs, and dominant responses were seen in regions 160-218 and 743-854. Most participants were white British and females outnumbered males, and the authors suggested that clonal diversity may have been underestimated. A significant rise in spike-specific TCR breadth and depth was observed after two AZD1222 doses relative to day 0 and relative to MenACWY recipients. Conclusions about previously exposed vaccinees were limited because only a handful of AZD1222 recipients were SARS-CoV-2 seropositive at baseline. In the small 56-69-year group, the increase in depth fell short of significance, most likely because of low power. Reportedly, close to half of the unique spike-specific TCRs recognized epitopes lying outside the regions that are mutated in the B.1.351 and B.1.1.7 variants. Because no day 14 peak-response samples were available, the repertoires could be characterized only after the peak T cell response.

The CDR3 regions of human TCRbeta chains were analyzed by immunosequencing. The authors' pipeline ran thus. Repertoire TCRs were checked for matches against a reference library of SARS-CoV-2-specific TCRs that had been generated using the MIRA antigen-specificity platform. Breadth was defined as the fraction of unique TCRs that were SARS-CoV-2-associated, and depth was defined as the fraction of total T cells that were SARS-CoV-2-associated. Using the MIRA data, each spike-specific TCR was assigned both to the spike region to which the TCR was reactive and to a CD4 or CD8 class. Log10-transformed breadth and depth values were compared by one-way ANOVA with Sidak's multiple comparisons tests. Not all clones reach the TCRdb copy of this immuneACCESS table, which keeps in-frame sequences only. Checked studies attribute under half of the gap to unresolved V genes and leave the rest unexplained. V, J and clone size derive from that table, while D and trimming were established from the DNA sequence. Counted in this sample were 66,000 or so clones; less than 85% of them appeared once. 23% of the sample is taken by the ten largest.

The V end loses 4 bases and the J end loses 3 bases, and a stretch of 13 bases separates them. The CDR3 sequence holds 14 residues, the cysteine and phenylalanine included. Only the CDR3 DNA is retained, 42 bases long and in frame from the first base. CDR1 SGHDT and CDR2 YYEEEE were looked up in the germline V gene. For this clone: It has no known antigen specificity. Base qualities are not recorded, but no much larger clone differs from it by a single base.

In the paper's terms, the time point label means: baseline before first vaccination. What this sample's treatment or condition label stands for: meningococcal conjugate vaccine given as trial control. Vaccinee samples came from UK trials COV001 and COV002, including a single-blind randomized controlled phase 2/3 trial of AZD1222 (ChAdOx1 nCoV-19) in healthy adults. Trial participant PBMC samples were collected at day 0 and day 28 after the second dose for TCRbeta chain sequencing. The V gene is TRBV5-6 and the J gene is TRBJ1-1, with the D gene not confidently named. This clonotype originated in an adult in good health. This specimen was peripheral blood, taken on day 0 of MenACWY control vaccination. The CDR3 reads as follows: CASSRDSRDTEAFF. The DNA reads TGTGCCAGCAGCAGGGATTCTCGAGACACTGAAGCTTTCTTT.